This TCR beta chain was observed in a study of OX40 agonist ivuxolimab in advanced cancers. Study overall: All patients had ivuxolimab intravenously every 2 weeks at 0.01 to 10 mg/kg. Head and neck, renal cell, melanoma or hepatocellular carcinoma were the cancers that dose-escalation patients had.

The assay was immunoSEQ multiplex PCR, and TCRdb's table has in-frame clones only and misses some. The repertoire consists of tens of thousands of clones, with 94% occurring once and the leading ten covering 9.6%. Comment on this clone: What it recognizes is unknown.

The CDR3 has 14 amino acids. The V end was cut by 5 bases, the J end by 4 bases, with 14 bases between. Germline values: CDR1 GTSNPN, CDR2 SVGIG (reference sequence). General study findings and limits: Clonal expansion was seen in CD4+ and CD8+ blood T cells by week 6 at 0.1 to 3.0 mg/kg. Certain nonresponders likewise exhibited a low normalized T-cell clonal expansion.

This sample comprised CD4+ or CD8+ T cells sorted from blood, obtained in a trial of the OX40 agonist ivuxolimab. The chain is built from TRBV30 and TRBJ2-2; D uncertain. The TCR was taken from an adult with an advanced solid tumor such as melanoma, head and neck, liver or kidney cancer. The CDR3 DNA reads TGTGCCTGGGCCCCCATAATAAGCACCGGGGAGCTGTTTTTT. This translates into CAWAPIISTGELFF.